These 25 T cell receptor beta chains share one sample of origin, sequenced in a study of blood T cell repertoires in COVID-19. The assay was immunoSEQ multiplex PCR, and TCRdb's table has in-frame clones only and misses some. The sample consists of some 200,000 clones, roughly 84% of them appearing once. The sample consisted of peripheral blood. Receptors were obtained from a man aged 45-65 years with COVID-19, enrolled during active disease.

The chain uses TRBV11-1 and TRBJ2-1; 9 nucleotides align to TRBD2. Trimming removed 4 bases from V and 11 bases from J; junction bases left unmatched: 3. CDR1 is SGHAT, CDR2 FQDESV, per germline (reference sequence). The CDR3 is 12 residues long. The CDR3 reads CASSSSGIKQFF. CDR3 bases: TGTGCCAGCAGCTCTAGCGGGATTAAGCAGTTCTTC.

The chain carries TRBV5-1 and TRBJ2-3; D is perhaps TRBD2 (6 bases). Germline V gene lookup returns CDR1 SGHRS and CDR2 YFSETQ. There are 15 residues in the CDR3. The ends were cut back, 0 bases at V and 3 bases at J, with 11 bases in the middle. CDR3 loop: CASSLVAGSTDTQYF. The DNA for the CDR3 is TGCGCCAGCAGCTTGGTTGCGGGGAGTACAGATACGCAGTATTTT.

This clone was found once. The limits of the CDR3 on the DNA are not certain, so only TCRdb's listed CDR3 is given. The gene calls are TRBV4-1 and TRBJ2-1; the D call TRBD1 from the table was never checked on the DNA. Termini included, the CDR3 measures 17 amino acids. The germline gives CDR1 MGHRA, CDR2 YSYEKL. CDR3 amino acids: CASSQELGVGSGTVLFF.

The gene calls are TRBV20-1 and TRBJ2-7; perhaps TRBD2 as D (6 bases). Germline lookup yields CDR1 DFQATT and CDR2 SNEGSKA (reference sequence). Between the trimmed V and J ends, which lost 5 bases and 5 bases, there was a span of 10 bases. The CDR3 has 11 amino acids. CDR3 DNA: TGCAGTGCTTCCTGGGGGGACGAGCAGTACTTC. Translation gives CSASWGDEQYF.

This clone was seen a handful of times. The chain has TRBV10-3 and TRBJ2-2; D might be TRBD2 (5 bases). V lost 4 bases and J 4 bases, leaving 13 bases between the germline ends. The CDR3 is 15 amino acids. CDR1 is ENHRY and CDR2 is SYGVKD in the germline V gene. CDR3 coding DNA: TGTGCCATCAGTGCTCGGGGTCCCCCCACCGGGGAGCTGTTTTTT. Residues: CAISARGPPTGELFF.

The chain is built from TRBV2 and TRBJ1-2, with 9 bases fitting TRBD1. Trimming at V came to 3 bases and at J to 8 bases, leaving 4 bases not matched to a gene. In germline, CDR1 is SNHLY, CDR2 FYNNEI. This CDR3 is built from 13 residues. The CDR3 nucleotides are TGTGCCAGCAGTGATTGGACAGGGGTCGGCTACACCTTC. Its protein product is CASSDWTGVGYTF.

The chain carries TRBV5-7 and TRBJ1-5; 11 bases align to TRBD1. TRBV5-7 is filed as an ORF, its function uncertain. V trimming: 2 bases; J trimming: 2 bases; junction bases outside the gene matches: 6. The CDR3 covers 17 residues. CDR3 amino acids: CASSFWDRGDGNQPQHF. In DNA form, the CDR3 reads TGTGCCAGCAGCTTTTGGGACAGGGGGGATGGCAATCAGCCCCAGCATTTT.

V is TRBV5-4 and J is TRBJ2-5; no reliable D call. This CDR3 has 14 residues. The V end lost 0 bases, the J end lost 0 bases, and 6 bases lay between the germline ends. Germline assignment: CDR1 SGHNT and CDR2 YYREEE (reference sequence). In DNA, the CDR3 is TGTGCCAGCAGCTTGGACACGAACCAAGAGACCCAGTACTTC. This translates into CASSLDTNQETQYF.

The rearrangement joins TRBV7-2 to TRBJ2-1, with a possible D match to TRBD1 (7 bases). The germline V gene encodes CDR1 SGHTA and CDR2 FQGNSA. Between the trimmed V and J ends, which lost 5 bases and 12 bases, there was a span of 23 bases. The CDR3 covers 15 residues. This chain's CDR3 is CASSTYRGGSIRQFF. In DNA form, the CDR3 reads TGTGCCAGCAGCACCTACAGGGGAGGTTCAATTCGGCAGTTCTTC.

The genes are TRBV9 and TRBJ2-7; 7 bases are a match to TRBD1. J gave up 3 bases and V 3 bases, and 3 bases lay outside the gene matches. The CDR3 contains 13 residues. Germline assignment: CDR1 SGDLS and CDR2 YYNGEE. The DNA of the CDR3 is TGTGCCAGCAGCGGACGGGACAGCTACGAGCAGTACTTC. Translation gives CASSGRDSYEQYF.

This chain uses TRBV19 with TRBJ2-3, with 8 bases matching TRBD1. Germline V gene lookup returns CDR1 LNHDA and CDR2 SQIVND (reference sequence). Losses at the gene ends were 11 bases for V and 2 bases for J; bases not matched to a gene: 6. CDR3 size: 13 residues. The CDR3 DNA is TGTGCCTCTAAGGACAGGGCCACAGATACGCAGTATTTT. Translation: CASKDRATDTQYF.

This chain links TRBV24-1 with TRBJ2-7; 8 bases map to TRBD1. The CDR3 runs 17 residues. Germline V CDR1 and CDR2: KGHDR, SFDVKD. J gave up 2 bases and V 3 bases, and 11 bases lay outside the gene matches. CDR3: CATSDPGQGPRPYEQYF. CDR3 DNA sequence: TGTGCCACCAGTGATCCCGGACAGGGCCCAAGGCCCTACGAGCAGTACTTC.

V usage is TRBV19 and J usage is TRBJ1-2; D is undetermined. The CDR3 length is 12 residues. Germline lookup yields CDR1 LNHDA and CDR2 SQIVND (reference sequence). V shed 7 bases and J shed 2 bases, with 8 bases lying between them. CDR3 DNA: TGTGCCAGTACCGCGTTAAACTATGGCTACACCTTC. It specifies CASTALNYGYTF.

CDR3 coding DNA: TGTGCCAGCAGCCGACTAGCGGGAGTCAATGAGCAGTTCTTC. It encodes CASSRLAGVNEQFF. V usage is TRBV11-3 and J usage is TRBJ2-1; 12 nucleotides line up with TRBD2. The CDR3 covers 14 residues. V lost 5 bases, J lost 6 bases, and 2 bases stayed unmatched. Germline loops: CDR1 SGHNT, CDR2 YENEEA.

This chain uses TRBV27 with TRBJ2-1; D not certain. The CDR3 is 14 amino acids. V was clipped by 2 bases and J by 7 bases, with 12 bases between them. Germline V gene lookup returns CDR1 MNHEY and CDR2 SMNVEV (reference sequence). The CDR3 bases are TGTGCCAGCAGTTTACCCGCCTATTTGAATGAGCAGTTCTTC. Its translation is CASSLPAYLNEQFF.

V is TRBV14 and J is TRBJ2-2; D is perhaps TRBD2 (5 bases). The CDR3 length is 13 residues. V was cut by 3 bases and J by 7 bases, with 9 bases left in between. Germline-derived CDR1 and CDR2 are SGHDN and FVKESK. CDR3 coding DNA: TGTGCCAGCAGCCAGGTGGGGAGCGGGGAGCTGTTTTTT. Translating gives CASSQVGSGELFF.

The V call is TRBV28, the J call TRBJ1-5, with 7 bases lining up with TRBD1. V was pared by 6 bases and J by 4 bases, with 6 bases of the junction left unmatched. The V gene's germline CDR1 is MDHEN and CDR2 SYDVKM. The CDR3 extends over 14 amino acids. The CDR3, as DNA: TGTGCCAGCAGGCGACAGGGTAGTAATCAGCCCCAGCATTTT. This encodes CASRRQGSNQPQHF.

The chain is built from TRBV18 and TRBJ1-1; D not certain. This CDR3 has 14 residues. Germline values: CDR1 KGHSH, CDR2 LQKENI. V lost 2 bases and J lost 2, with 9 bases in between. In nucleotides, the CDR3 is TGTGCCAGCTCACCAGGTGGGAGTAACACTGAAGCTTTCTTT. Translated, it gives CASSPGGSNTEAFF.

This chain connects TRBV15 to TRBJ1-2; TRBD1 aligns across 12 bases. This CDR3 region has 17 residues. In germline, CDR1 is LNHNV, CDR2 YYDKDF (reference sequence). The junction had 13 bases not matched to a gene; V was cut back by 5 bases and J by 6 bases. The CDR3 region has the DNA TGTGCCACCAGCGGGGAGTCTCCGGGACAGGGGGCTAATGGCTACACCTTC. As protein: CATSGESPGQGANGYTF.

This rearrangement joins TRBV12-3 or TRBV12-4 to TRBJ2-7, with 9 nucleotides matching TRBD1. Trimming at V came to 5 bases and at J to 5 bases, leaving 4 bases not matched to a gene. This CDR3 region has 13 residues. The DNA for the CDR3 is TGTGCCAGCAGTAGTTGGGACAGGGACGAGCAGTACTTC. Encoded protein: CASSSWDRDEQYF.

The gene calls are TRBV18 and TRBJ1-1, with D perhaps TRBD1 (6 bases). Germline V CDR1 and CDR2: KGHSH, LQKENI. V dropped 4 bases and J dropped 1 base, with 16 bases sitting between them. CDR3 size: 16 residues. The CDR3 coding sequence is TGTGCCAGCTCACAAAACACCGGGACACCGAACACTGAAGCTTTCTTT. Protein: CASSQNTGTPNTEAFF.

The chain is built from TRBV10-1 and TRBJ2-1, with D maybe TRBD2 (6 bases). The V gene's germline CDR1 is WNHNN and CDR2 SYGVQD (reference sequence). CDR3 length equals 15 residues. V gave up 1 base and J gave up 4 bases, with 11 bases separating them. The CDR3 region is CASSELSGAYNEQFF. The CDR3 nucleotides are TGCGCCAGCAGTGAGTTATCGGGAGCTTACAATGAGCAGTTCTTC.

V is TRBV5-1 and J is TRBJ2-1, with 8 nucleotides matching TRBD2. The germline V gene encodes CDR1 SGHRS and CDR2 YFSETQ. This CDR3 spans 16 amino acids. V lost 3 bases and J lost 2; bases outside the gene matches: 7. Written as DNA, the CDR3 is TGCGCCAGCAGCTCTTTAACTAGCGGAACCTACAATGAGCAGTTCTTC. Protein: CASSSLTSGTYNEQFF.

V and J are TRBV5-1 and TRBJ2-3; 7 bases fit TRBD1. The CDR3 contains 14 residues. V gave up 4 bases and J gave up 1 base; unmatched junction bases: 3. Germline CDR1 and CDR2: SGHRS and YFSETQ. The DNA for the CDR3 is TGCGCCAGCAGCCGGGACAGCCGCACAGATACGCAGTATTTT. Translating gives CASSRDSRTDTQYF.

The table lists this clone with a count of one. The rearrangement joins TRBV7-2 to TRBJ2-7; TRBD2 matches 9 bases. Germline V gives CDR1 SGHTA, CDR2 FQGNSA. The V gene end was trimmed by 3 bases and the J gene end by 3 bases; junction bases not matched to a gene: 6. The CDR3 extends over 15 amino acids. The CDR3 protein is CASSLVAGGDYEQYF. The DNA for the CDR3 is TGTGCCAGCAGCTTGGTGGCGGGGGGGGACTACGAGCAGTACTTC.